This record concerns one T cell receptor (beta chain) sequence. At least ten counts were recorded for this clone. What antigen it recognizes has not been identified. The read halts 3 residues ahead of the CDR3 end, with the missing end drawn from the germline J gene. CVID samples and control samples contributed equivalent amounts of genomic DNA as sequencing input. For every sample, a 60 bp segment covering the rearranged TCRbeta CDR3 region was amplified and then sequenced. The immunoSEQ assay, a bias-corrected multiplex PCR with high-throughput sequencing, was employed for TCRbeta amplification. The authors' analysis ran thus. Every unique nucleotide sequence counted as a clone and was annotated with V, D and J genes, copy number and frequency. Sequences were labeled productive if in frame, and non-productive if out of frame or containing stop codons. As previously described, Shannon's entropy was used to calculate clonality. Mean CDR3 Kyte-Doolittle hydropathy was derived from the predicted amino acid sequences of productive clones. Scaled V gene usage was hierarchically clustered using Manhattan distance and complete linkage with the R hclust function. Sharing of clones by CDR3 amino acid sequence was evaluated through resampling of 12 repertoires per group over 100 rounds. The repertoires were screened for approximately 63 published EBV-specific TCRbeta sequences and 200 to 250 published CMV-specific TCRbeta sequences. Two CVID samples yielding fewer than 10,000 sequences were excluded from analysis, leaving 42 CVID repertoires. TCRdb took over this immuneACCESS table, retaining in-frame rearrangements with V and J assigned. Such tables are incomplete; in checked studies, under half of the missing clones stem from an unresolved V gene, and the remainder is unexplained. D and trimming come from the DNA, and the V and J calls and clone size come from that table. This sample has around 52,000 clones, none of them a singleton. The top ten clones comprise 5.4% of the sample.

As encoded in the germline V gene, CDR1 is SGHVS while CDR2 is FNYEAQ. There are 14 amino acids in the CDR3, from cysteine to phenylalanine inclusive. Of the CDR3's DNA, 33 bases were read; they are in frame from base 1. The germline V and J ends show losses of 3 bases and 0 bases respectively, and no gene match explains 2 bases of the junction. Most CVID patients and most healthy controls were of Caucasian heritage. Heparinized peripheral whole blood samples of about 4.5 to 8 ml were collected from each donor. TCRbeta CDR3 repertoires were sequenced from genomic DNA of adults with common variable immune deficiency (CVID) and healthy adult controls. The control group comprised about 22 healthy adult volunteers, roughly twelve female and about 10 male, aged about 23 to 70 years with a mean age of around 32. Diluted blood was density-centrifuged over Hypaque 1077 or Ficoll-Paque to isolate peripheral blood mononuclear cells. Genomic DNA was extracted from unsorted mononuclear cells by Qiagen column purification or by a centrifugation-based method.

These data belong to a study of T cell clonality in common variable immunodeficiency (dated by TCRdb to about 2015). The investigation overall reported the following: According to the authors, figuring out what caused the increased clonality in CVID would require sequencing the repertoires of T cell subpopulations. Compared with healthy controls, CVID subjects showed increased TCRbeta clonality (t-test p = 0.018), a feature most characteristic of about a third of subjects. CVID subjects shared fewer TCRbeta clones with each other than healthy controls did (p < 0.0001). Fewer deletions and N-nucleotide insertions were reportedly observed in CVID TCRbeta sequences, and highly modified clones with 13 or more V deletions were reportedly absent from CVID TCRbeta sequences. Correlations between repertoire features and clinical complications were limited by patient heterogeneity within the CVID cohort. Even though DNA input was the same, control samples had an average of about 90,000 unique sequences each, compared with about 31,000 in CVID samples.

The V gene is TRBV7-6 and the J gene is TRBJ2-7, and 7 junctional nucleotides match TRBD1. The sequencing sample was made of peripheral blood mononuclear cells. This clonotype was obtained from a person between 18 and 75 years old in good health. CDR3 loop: CASSFRDSSYEQYF. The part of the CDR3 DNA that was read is TGTGCCAGCAGCTTTCGGGACAGCTCCTACGAG.